The 16 T cell receptor beta chains presented below share a single source sample, sequenced in a study of T cell responses to AZD1222 COVID-19 vaccine. The data were produced by immunoSEQ multiplex PCR, yet TCRdb's version contains in-frame clones alone and is incomplete. The data show about 180,000 clones, 90% to 95% seen once. The specimen comprised peripheral blood, sampled 28 days after the second dose of the MenACWY control vaccine. The receptors derive from an adult who received the MenACWY meningococcal vaccine as a control.

This rearrangement joins TRBV10-3 to TRBJ1-1; no definite D call. The CDR3 consists of 14 residues. The V end lost 8 bases, the J end lost 0 bases, and 13 bases lay between the germline ends. CDR1 and CDR2 (germline): ENHRY, SYGVKD. CDR3 DNA: TGTGCCATCTCCGCGGAGACTTTGAACACTGAAGCTTTCTTT. Translated, it gives CAISAETLNTEAFF.

The rearrangement links TRBV7-2 to TRBJ2-7, with D possibly being TRBD1 (6 bases). Trimming shortened V by 5 bases and J by 7 bases, and 12 bases separated the two germline ends. Germline values: CDR1 SGHTA, CDR2 FQGNSA. The CDR3 spans 12 residues. CDR3 in DNA: TGTGCCAGCAGCCCCGCAACAGGGGAGCAGTACTTC. Its protein is CASSPATGEQYF.

Written as DNA, the CDR3 is TGTGCCTGCGAAGCCTTAAGCCCTTACAATGAGCAGTTCTTC. Its protein product is CACEALSPYNEQFF. The chain recombines TRBV30 with TRBJ2-1; D is ambiguous. Germline CDR1 is GTSNPN and CDR2 is SVGIG (reference sequence). V gave up 6 bases and J gave up 4 bases, with 16 bases separating them. The CDR3 totals 14 residues.

J is TRBJ1-1 and V is TRBV10-2; D is unclear. The CDR3 loop spans 13 amino acids. Trimming left V 3 bases short and J 3 bases short, with 8 bases between. The germline V gene encodes CDR1 WSHSY and CDR2 SAAADI. The CDR3 nucleotides read TGCGCCAGCAGTGAAGGTGCTCACACTGAAGCTTTCTTT. It encodes CASSEGAHTEAFF.

The gene calls are TRBV18 and TRBJ1-2, with D possibly TRBD1 on 6 matching bases. Per germline, CDR1 KGHSH and CDR2 LQKENI. This CDR3 spans 14 amino acids. V lost 6 bases to trimming and J lost 9 bases, with 20 bases between them. The CDR3 coding sequence is TGTGCCAGCTCTCAAACTCCAGGGGAAACAAGCTACACCTTC. Protein sequence: CASSQTPGETSYTF.

This clone showed up just once. The chain joins TRBV6-6 to TRBJ1-2, with D tentatively TRBD1 (5 bases). Trimming shortened V by 0 bases and J by 5 bases, and 16 bases separated the two germline ends. Looked up from germline, CDR1 is MNHNY and CDR2 is SVGAGI (reference sequence). The CDR3 sequence is 16 residues long. The DNA for the CDR3 is TGTGCCAGCAGTTACTCGGCAGGGAGTCCACCTTATGGCTACACCTTC. Translated, it gives CASSYSAGSPPYGYTF.

The chain links TRBV4-1 to TRBJ2-2; D is ambiguous. Germline V lookup: CDR1 MGHRA, CDR2 YSYEKL. The CDR3 covers 15 residues. Trimming pared 0 bases from V and 5 bases from J, leaving 10 bases between. CDR3 sequence (DNA): TGCGCCAGCAGCCAAGAAGGGCGAGCAACCGGGGAGCTGTTTTTT. Its translation is CASSQEGRATGELFF.

This clone was seen only once. The J gene is TRBJ1-5, the V gene TRBV6-5; D remains ambiguous. This CDR3 has 14 amino acids. The germline V gene encodes CDR1 MNHEY and CDR2 SVGAGI. With 4 bases removed from V and 4 bases from J, the gap between germline ends came to 11 bases. The CDR3 here is CASSWSLANQPQHF. CDR3 in DNA: TGTGCCAGCAGTTGGAGTCTGGCAAATCAGCCCCAGCATTTT.

This clone was counted a few times. The J gene is TRBJ2-5, the V gene TRBV5-1; tentatively, D is TRBD1 (6 bases). The CDR3 covers 14 residues. Germline CDR1 SGHRS, CDR2 YFSETQ. Trimming removed 3 bases from V and 5 bases from J, with 14 bases in between. The CDR3 region is CASSSGQPQETQYF. DNA for the CDR3: TGCGCCAGCAGCTCGGGACAACCCCAGGAGACCCAGTACTTC.

The chain employs TRBV5-1 and TRBJ1-4, with no clear D. There are 14 residues in the CDR3. Germline CDR1 is SGHRS and CDR2 is YFSETQ. V lost 5 bases and J 8 bases, leaving 16 bases between the germline ends. The CDR3 spells CASRFGPSGEKLFF. CDR3 sequence (DNA): TGCGCCAGCAGGTTTGGACCCTCGGGGGAAAAACTGTTTTTT.

In this sample, this clone turned up once. The V and J genes are TRBV20-1 and TRBJ1-1; 7 nucleotides agree with TRBD1. The germline V gene has CDR1 DFQATT and CDR2 SNEGSKA (reference sequence). The CDR3 contains 13 residues. The V segment lost 4 bases and the J segment 0 bases; nucleotides outside the gene matches: 2. As DNA, the CDR3 is TGCAGTGCTATTGACAGGGTGAACACTGAAGCTTTCTTT. Amino acid sequence: CSAIDRVNTEAFF.

This chain uses TRBV12-3 or TRBV12-4 with TRBJ1-3; D not certain. With 8 bases removed from V and 1 base from J, the gap between germline ends came to 6 bases. The CDR3 is 12 amino acids. Here the CDR3 reads CASCLSGNTIYF. CDR3 DNA sequence: TGTGCCAGCTGCCTTTCTGGAAACACCATATATTTT.

The chain joins TRBV4-3 to TRBJ1-6; D is uncertain. This CDR3 spans 16 amino acids. V was shortened by 1 base and J by 0 bases, with 7 bases between the two germline ends. Germline CDR1 and CDR2: LGHNA and YSLEER. CDR3 coding DNA: TGCGCCAGCAGCCAAGGGCAGCCCTCCTATAATTCACCCCTCCACTTT. Translation: CASSQGQPSYNSPLHF.

This clone was observed once. The CDR3 bases are TGTGCCAGCAGCCGGACTGGACAGGGTAGCTCCTACGAGCAGTACTTC. This sequence encodes CASSRTGQGSSYEQYF. The chain links TRBV9 to TRBJ2-7; the match to TRBD1 covers 8 bases. CDR1 and CDR2 (germline): SGDLS, YYNGEE. This CDR3 contains 16 residues. The trim removed 4 bases at V and 0 bases at J, leaving 9 bases unmatched.

V gene TRBV6-2 or TRBV6-3 combines with J gene TRBJ2-7; D tentatively reads TRBD1 or TRBD2 (5 bases each). Germline CDR1 is MNHEY and CDR2 is SVGEGT. The CDR3 totals 15 residues. Trimming took 1 base from V and 1 from J, leaving 11 bases between them. Here the CDR3 DNA reads TGTGCCAGCAGTTACTGGGGACCGCCTTCCTACGAGCAGTACTTC. Protein sequence: CASSYWGPPSYEQYF.

V usage is TRBV27 and J usage is TRBJ1-1; perhaps TRBD1 as D (6 bases). V lost 3 bases to trimming and J lost 5 bases, with 10 bases between them. The CDR3 runs 13 residues. Germline V lookup: CDR1 MNHEY, CDR2 SMNVEV (reference sequence). The DNA for the CDR3 is TGTGCCAGCAGTTTCAGGAGGGGGACTGAAGCTTTCTTT. Amino acid sequence: CASSFRRGTEAFF.